The 27 T cell receptor beta chains in this list originate from one sample, sequenced in a study of OX40 agonist ivuxolimab in advanced cancers. The data were produced by immunoSEQ multiplex PCR, yet TCRdb's version contains in-frame clones alone and is incomplete. The data contain fewer than 95,000 clones, 90% to 95% of them singletons. This specimen was CD4+ or CD8+ T cells sorted from blood, taken in a trial of the OX40 agonist ivuxolimab. The receptor source for this set is an adult with an advanced solid tumor such as melanoma, head and neck, liver or kidney cancer.

The chain is built from TRBV7-2 and TRBJ2-7; the D gene is possibly TRBD2 (5 bases). The germline CDR1 and CDR2 sequences are SGHTA and FQGNSA. The V and J ends lost 6 bases and 4 bases respectively, with 16 bases between them. The CDR3 is 14 amino acids. Written as DNA, the CDR3 is TGTGCCAGCAGTTCCAAGGACGGGAATTACGAGCAGTACTTC. It is translated as CASSSKDGNYEQYF. The full variable domain, rest sourced from reference TRBV7-2 and TRBJ2-7, is GAGVSQSPSNKVTEKGKDVELRCDPISGHTALYWYRQSLGQGLEFLIYFQGNSAPDKSGLPSDRFSAERTGGSVSTLTIQRTQQEDSAVYLCASSSKDGNYEQYFGPGTRLTVT.

The J gene is TRBJ2-2, the V gene TRBV2; 7 nucleotides agree with TRBD1. Losses at the gene ends were 5 bases for V and 4 bases for J; bases not matched to a gene: 7. The CDR3 covers 15 residues. The germline V gene encodes CDR1 SNHLY and CDR2 FYNNEI. CDR3 in amino acids: CASSRRDRITGELFF. The CDR3 bases are TGTGCCAGCAGTCGCCGGGACAGAATCACCGGGGAGCTGTTTTTT.

This clone appeared a few times. V and J are TRBV28 and TRBJ2-7, with D hard to call. CDR1 and CDR2 (germline): MDHEN, SYDVKM. Trimming removed 10 bases at V and 4 bases at J, with 11 bases between. The CDR3 spans 11 residues. The CDR3 region is CATSRWYEQYF. The CDR3 nucleotides are TGTGCCACCTCGAGGTGGTACGAGCAGTACTTC.

V usage is TRBV7-9 and J usage is TRBJ1-4; D gene ambiguous. This CDR3 has 14 residues. CDR1 and CDR2 (germline): SEHNR, FQNEAQ (reference sequence). V was trimmed by 6 bases and J by 5 bases, leaving 13 bases between them. CDR3 bases: TGTGCCAGCAGTTTCCGTCTCCACAATGAAAAACTGTTTTTT. This sequence encodes CASSFRLHNEKLFF.

The chain carries TRBV10-3 and TRBJ1-1; 7 bases map to TRBD1. V lost 6 bases and J lost 4; bases outside the gene matches: 8. The CDR3 covers 14 residues. Germline loops: CDR1 ENHRY, CDR2 SYGVKD. CDR3 coding DNA: TGTGCCATCAGGCTAAGGGGGCGAAGCACTGAAGCTTTCTTT. This sequence encodes CAIRLRGRSTEAFF.

DNA for the CDR3: TGTGCCAGCAGCTTAACTAGCCGACAGAACTATGGCTACACCTTC. Protein: CASSLTSRQNYGYTF. This chain joins TRBV5-5 and TRBJ1-2, with D perhaps TRBD1 (5 bases). Germline V gene sequence: CDR1 SGHKS, CDR2 YYEKEE (reference sequence). V was trimmed by 2 bases and J by 2 bases, leaving 13 bases between them. CDR3 length equals 15 residues.

V usage is TRBV30 and J usage is TRBJ2-7; 7 bases are a match to TRBD1. Germline V gene data show CDR1 as GTSNPN and CDR2 as SVGIG (reference sequence). J lost 4 bases, V lost 1 base, and 13 bases had no gene match. This CDR3 contains 16 residues. DNA of the CDR3: TGTGCCTGGAGTGAACAGACAGGGTGGAATGAATACGAGCAGTACTTC. This gives the protein CAWSEQTGWNEYEQYF.

This clone was observed once. The genes are TRBV14 and TRBJ2-3; TRBD2 aligns across 9 bases. The germline V gene encodes CDR1 SGHDN and CDR2 FVKESK. The CDR3 contains 14 residues. J gave up 4 bases and V 4 bases, and 3 bases lay outside the gene matches. The CDR3 coding sequence is TGTGCCAGCAGCCCGGGACTAGCCCCAGATACGCAGTATTTT. This translates into CASSPGLAPDTQYF.

This clone appeared a single time. V gene TRBV28 combines with J gene TRBJ1-1, with a tentative D call TRBD1 (5 bases). Trimming removed 7 bases from V and 5 bases from J, with 20 bases in between. Per the germline V gene, CDR1 is MDHEN and CDR2 is SYDVKM. The CDR3 totals 15 residues. In DNA, the CDR3 is TGTGCCAGCATACCCCCTAGGGGCGCCAGGACTGAAGCTTTCTTT. Its protein is CASIPPRGARTEAFF.

The CDR3 DNA reads TGTGCCAGCAGCTTGATGGCAGCGTACCAAGAGACCCAGTACTTC. Amino acids: CASSLMAAYQETQYF. This chain connects TRBV7-2 to TRBJ2-5; D is unclear. V gave up 3 bases and J gave up 0 bases, with 11 bases separating them. CDR1 is SGHTA, CDR2 FQGNSA, per germline. CDR3 size: 15 residues.

The chain links TRBV18 to TRBJ2-7; 13 bases are a match to TRBD2. This CDR3 is 15 amino acids long. V lost 3 bases, J lost 4 bases, and 3 bases stayed unmatched. The V gene's germline CDR1 is KGHSH and CDR2 LQKENI. The CDR3 reads CASSPGTSGNYEQYF. The CDR3 coding sequence is TGTGCCAGCTCACCCGGGACTAGCGGGAATTACGAGCAGTACTTC.

In DNA, the CDR3 is TGTGCCAGCAGAAATGACCGGAGCACAGATACGCAGTATTTT. Translating it yields CASRNDRSTDTQYF. V usage is TRBV2 and J usage is TRBJ2-3; D gene ambiguous. CDR1 and CDR2 (germline): SNHLY, FYNNEI. The CDR3 runs to 14 residues. Deletions cut 6 bases from V and 0 bases from J, with 10 bases between.

The DNA for the CDR3 is TGTGCCAGCCGGACAGGGAATCACGACTTCTACAATGAGCAGTTCTTC. It translates to CASRTGNHDFYNEQFF. The V gene is TRBV19, the J gene TRBJ2-1, with 8 bases aligning to TRBD1. The CDR3 consists of 16 residues. Germline assignment: CDR1 LNHDA and CDR2 SQIVND (reference sequence). The trim removed 9 bases at V and 3 bases at J, leaving 13 bases unmatched.

The CDR3 protein is CASSPRLAGVNEQYF. In DNA form, the CDR3 reads TGTGCCAGCAGTCCTCGACTAGCGGGAGTTAACGAGCAGTACTTC. The J gene is TRBJ2-7, the V gene TRBV7-2; 12 bases agree with TRBD2. The length of the CDR3 is 15 residues. Germline values: CDR1 SGHTA, CDR2 FQGNSA. V shed 6 bases, J shed 5 bases, and the junction held 8 bases outside the gene matches.

V usage is TRBV23-1 and J usage is TRBJ2-1, with 10 bases matching TRBD2. TRBV23-1 is flagged as an ORF with uncertain function. With 5 bases clipped from V and 6 bases from J, the junction kept 7 bases outside the gene matches. The CDR3 has 15 residues. The CDR3 nucleotides read TGCGCCAGCAGTTCGCTAGCGGGAGAGTCCAATGAGCAGTTCTTC. Amino acid sequence: CASSSLAGESNEQFF.

The J gene is TRBJ2-7, the V gene TRBV5-1; 9 bases map to TRBD1. V gave up 4 bases and J gave up 5 bases; unmatched junction bases: 10. The CDR3 runs to 15 residues. In germline, CDR1 is SGHRS, CDR2 YFSETQ. The chain's CDR3 is CASSPTGTGIDEQYF. The DNA of the CDR3 is TGCGCCAGCAGCCCAACCGGGACAGGGATCGACGAGCAGTACTTC.

The J gene is TRBJ2-3, the V gene TRBV4-2; TRBD1 agrees at 9 bases. The length of the CDR3 is 16 residues. CDR1 LGHNA and CDR2 YNFKEQ come from the germline V gene. After removal of 5 bases from V and 2 bases from J, the junction contained 8 bases not matched to a gene. The CDR3 DNA is TGTGCCAGCAGCTTGGAACGGGACAGGGTCACAGATACGCAGTATTTT. Translating gives CASSLERDRVTDTQYF.

This chain uses TRBV19 with TRBJ2-7; D may be TRBD1 (5 bases). This CDR3 has 14 residues. Germline loops: CDR1 LNHDA, CDR2 SQIVND (reference sequence). V was trimmed by 2 bases and J by 6 bases, leaving 14 bases between them. The CDR3 is CASSIIANGAEQYF. As DNA, the CDR3 is TGTGCCAGTAGTATAATTGCGAATGGGGCCGAGCAGTACTTC.

V usage is TRBV14 and J usage is TRBJ2-7, with D possibly being TRBD2 (5 bases). The CDR3 totals 15 residues. The germline CDR1 and CDR2 sequences are SGHDN and FVKESK. V was clipped by 1 base and J by 4 bases, with 14 bases between them. CDR3 protein: CASSQGLPWFYEQYF. The CDR3 DNA reads TGTGCCAGCAGCCAAGGACTACCGTGGTTTTACGAGCAGTACTTC.

The J gene is TRBJ1-2, the V gene TRBV6-1; 8 nucleotides line up with TRBD1. Trimming at V came to 5 bases and at J to 4 bases, leaving 6 bases not matched to a gene. CDR1 is MNHNS, CDR2 SASEGT, per germline. CDR3 size: 14 residues. This CDR3 reads CASSLQGDSYGYTF. CDR3 sequence (DNA): TGTGCCAGCAGTTTACAGGGGGACAGCTATGGCTACACCTTC.

This clone appeared once. The chain joins TRBV5-1 to TRBJ2-7; D may be TRBD2 (6 bases). The germline gives CDR1 SGHRS, CDR2 YFSETQ. V was clipped by 0 bases and J by 5 bases, with 12 bases between them. The CDR3 runs 14 residues. The CDR3 spells CASSLEASADEQYF. CDR3 bases: TGCGCCAGCAGCTTGGAGGCTAGCGCCGACGAGCAGTACTTC.

The rearrangement joins TRBV6-6 to TRBJ1-2; TRBD1 matches 7 bases. This CDR3 has 13 residues. CDR1 and CDR2 from the germline V gene are MNHNY and SVGAGI (reference sequence). The V segment lost 6 bases and the J segment 4 bases; nucleotides outside the gene matches: 5. CDR3 coding DNA: TGTGCCAGCAGGCCCGGACAGGTCTATGGCTACACCTTC. This gives the protein CASRPGQVYGYTF.

The V gene is TRBV30, the J gene TRBJ1-2; tentatively, D is TRBD1 (6 bases). Germline lookup yields CDR1 GTSNPN and CDR2 SVGIG (reference sequence). There are 13 residues in the CDR3. Trimming left V 6 bases short and J 1 base short, with 12 bases between. CDR3 amino acids: CACVGQNNYGYTF. As DNA, the CDR3 is TGTGCCTGCGTCGGACAGAATAACTATGGCTACACCTTC.

The V and J genes are TRBV13 and TRBJ2-7; maybe TRBD2 (5 bases). The CDR3 runs to 15 residues. The germline V gene encodes CDR1 PRHDT and CDR2 FYEKMQ (reference sequence). The V and J ends lost 5 bases and 5 bases respectively, with 19 bases between them. In nucleotides, the CDR3 is TGTGCCAGCAGCCCGTCGTTAGTGGGGAGAGACGAGCAGTACTTC. This encodes CASSPSLVGRDEQYF.

This clone was counted once. V usage is TRBV4-2 and J usage is TRBJ2-7; the D is unclear. Germline CDR1 LGHNA, CDR2 YNFKEQ. V was clipped by 1 base and J by 2 bases, with 15 bases between them. The CDR3 is 16 residues long. The CDR3 reads CASSQGRALDAYEQYF. The CDR3 bases are TGTGCCAGCAGCCAAGGACGGGCCCTGGATGCCTACGAGCAGTACTTC.

The rearrangement joins TRBV7-9 to TRBJ2-1; D unresolved. Germline CDR1 and CDR2: SEHNR and FQNEAQ (reference sequence). Trimming cost V 5 bases and J 6 bases, with 8 bases left between them. The CDR3 is 12 amino acids. The CDR3 sequence: CASSPLGNEQFF. CDR3 nucleotides: TGTGCCAGCAGCCCCCTCGGCAATGAGCAGTTCTTC. Full variable domain (outside the CDR3, taken from reference TRBV7-9 and TRBJ2-1): DTGVSQNPRHKITKRGQNVTFRCDPISEHNRLYWYRQTLGQGPEFLTYFQNEAQLEKSRLLSDRFSAERPKGSFSTLEIQRTEQGDSAMYLCASSPLGNEQFFGPGTRLTVL.

The V call is TRBV5-1, the J call TRBJ2-3; no definite D call. CDR1 and CDR2 (germline): SGHRS, YFSETQ. The CDR3 contains 15 residues. V was clipped by 0 bases and J by 1 base, with 9 bases between them. The CDR3 DNA reads TGCGCCAGCAGCTTGGAGGTGGGTGGCACAGATACGCAGTATTTT. Encoded protein: CASSLEVGGTDTQYF.